The 15 T cell receptor beta chains below all came from one sample that was sequenced in a study of CD8 T cells in ankylosing spondylitis. TCRdb itself ran the 5' RACE reads through MiXCR, one entry per CDR3 protein. The data show about 300,000 distinct CDR3 sequences, under 25% seen once. Specimen: blood, either unsorted or a sorted T cell fraction (not recorded which). These receptors came from a female donor with ankylosing spondylitis or in good health (not recorded which).

This clonotype was recorded a few times. V and J are TRBV12-3 or TRBV12-4 and TRBJ1-5, with D possibly TRBD1 on 6 matching bases. The CDR3 contains 16 residues. V gave up 4 bases and J gave up 2 bases, with 15 bases separating them. The CDR3: CASSSQGGSGNQPQHF. In DNA, the CDR3 is TGTGCCAGCAGTTCACAGGGTGGTTCGGGCAATCAGCCCCAGCATTTT.

The chain's CDR3 is CSARRGTVSYEQYF. The CDR3 DNA sequence: TGCAGTGCTAGGCGTGGGACAGTGTCCTACGAGCAGTACTTC. V usage is TRBV20-1 and J usage is TRBJ2-7, with 7 bases identical to TRBD1. This CDR3 comprises 14 residues. Per germline, CDR1 DFQATT and CDR2 SNEGSKA (reference sequence). Unmatched junction bases numbered 6, after V lost 3 bases and J lost 1 base.

At least ten counts were recorded for this clonotype. The rearrangement joins TRBV29-1 to TRBJ2-3, with 7 nucleotides matching TRBD1. Germline loops: CDR1 SQVTM, CDR2 ANQGSEA. The junction had 7 bases not matched to a gene; V was cut back by 3 bases and J by 7 bases. The CDR3 runs to 13 residues. In DNA form, the CDR3 reads TGCAGCGTTGATGTGACGGGACAGTATACGCAGTATTTT. Translated: CSVDVTGQYTQYF.

J is TRBJ2-1 and V is TRBV7-8, with D possibly being TRBD1 (6 bases). Germline CDR1 and CDR2: SGHVS and FQNEAQ. Trimming removed 5 bases at V and 2 bases at J, with 16 bases between. The CDR3 runs 16 residues. The DNA of the CDR3 is TGTGCCAGCAGCCGAATCAGGGGATTGACCTACAATGAGCAGTTCTTC. The encoded protein is CASSRIRGLTYNEQFF.

J is TRBJ2-2 and V is TRBV7-1; D unclear. TRBV7-1 is designated an ORF whose function remains uncertain. Trimming left V 3 bases short and J 4 bases short, with 6 bases between. The length of the CDR3 is 13 residues. CDR3 bases: TGTGCCAGCAGCTCCACCTTCACCGGGGAGCTGTTTTTT. It specifies CASSSTFTGELFF.

This clonotype has a count of ten or more. The V call is TRBV20-1, the J call TRBJ2-3; D is unresolved. V lost 6 bases, J lost 4 bases, and 8 bases lay in between. CDR1 and CDR2 (germline): DFQATT, SNEGSKA (reference sequence). The CDR3 spans 11 residues. In nucleotides, the CDR3 is TGCAGTGCCCGACCTGCAGATACGCAGTATTTT. Protein sequence: CSARPADTQYF.

This clonotype was counted a few times. The chain uses TRBV29-1 and TRBJ2-7; 9 bases agree with TRBD1. This CDR3 spans 11 amino acids. The V gene end was trimmed by 4 bases and the J gene end by 5 bases; junction bases not matched to a gene: 0. CDR1 is SQVTM, CDR2 ANQGSEA, per germline. The CDR3 coding sequence is TGCAGCGTTGGACAGGGGGACGAGCAGTACTTC. Its translation is CSVGQGDEQYF.

A few counts support this clonotype. The chain couples TRBV20-1 to TRBJ2-7; 7 positions match TRBD2. CDR1 DFQATT and CDR2 SNEGSKA come from the germline V gene (reference sequence). CDR3 length: 14 amino acids. With V trimmed by 1 base and J by 7 bases, 10 bases remained unmatched. In DNA, the CDR3 is TGCAGTGCTAGAGCGGGAGGTTCCTTTGGGGAGCAGTACTTC. It is translated as CSARAGGSFGEQYF.

This clonotype was detected only a few times. The chain joins TRBV6-1 to TRBJ2-3; D not certain. The germline gives CDR1 MNHNS, CDR2 SASEGT. The CDR3 contains 14 residues. V lost 6 bases to trimming and J lost 1 base, with 11 bases between them. The CDR3 region has the DNA TGTGCCAGCAGGGCGGTACTCCGCACAGATACGCAGTATTTT. As protein: CASRAVLRTDTQYF.

This clonotype appeared a few times. The gene calls are TRBV20-1 and TRBJ2-1; D gene unclear. Germline-derived CDR1 and CDR2 are DFQATT and SNEGSKA (reference sequence). The CDR3 runs to 11 residues. The germline V and J ends were trimmed by 3 bases and 8 bases, with 8 bases remaining between them. The CDR3 spells CSASMVDEQFF. The CDR3 DNA sequence: TGCAGTGCTAGTATGGTAGATGAGCAGTTCTTC.

This clonotype was counted between two and nine times. The rearrangement links TRBV6-1 to TRBJ2-1; D perhaps matches TRBD2 (5 bases). The CDR3 contains 16 residues. The V gene lost 6 bases and the J gene lost 3 bases, with 18 bases spanning the gap. The germline V gene encodes CDR1 MNHNS and CDR2 SASEGT. CDR3 region: CASRPRLIGVYNEQFF. The CDR3 DNA reads as TGTGCCAGCAGACCCAGACTAATAGGAGTCTACAATGAGCAGTTCTTC.

The table lists this clonotype with a few counts. This chain uses TRBV20-1 with TRBJ2-7, with D unresolved. The germline V and J ends were trimmed by 6 bases and 4 bases, with 16 bases remaining between them. From germline, CDR1 is DFQATT and CDR2 SNEGSKA (reference sequence). The length of the CDR3 is 13 residues. CDR3 DNA: TGCAGTGCCGACGAGGATTCTTTTTACGAGCAGTACTTC. It yields the protein CSADEDSFYEQYF.

This clonotype was seen repeatedly, ten times or more. J is TRBJ2-1 and V is TRBV7-6; D is possibly TRBD2 (6 bases). V was trimmed by 1 base and J by 9 bases, leaving 13 bases between them. Germline V gives CDR1 SGHVS, CDR2 FNYEAQ. The CDR3 consists of 14 residues. Written as DNA, the CDR3 is TGTGCCAGCAGCTTAGACTGGGGGGTGGGTGAGCAGTTCTTC. It translates to CASSLDWGVGEQFF.

This clonotype was detected a few times. This chain links TRBV13 with TRBJ1-2; TRBD1 matches 7 bases. Germline CDR1 and CDR2: PRHDT and FYEKMQ (reference sequence). J was trimmed by 7 bases and V by 3 bases; bases with no gene match: 2. This CDR3 has 12 residues. CDR3: CASSFYRGGYTF. For the CDR3, the DNA is TGTGCCAGCAGCTTTTACAGGGGTGGCTACACCTTC.

The rearrangement links TRBV20-1 to TRBJ1-6; TRBD1 agrees at 10 bases. Per the germline V gene, CDR1 is DFQATT and CDR2 is SNEGSKA (reference sequence). V lost 1 base, J lost 10 bases, and 4 bases stayed unmatched. CDR3 length: 14 residues. This chain's CDR3 is CSARGGTGESPLHF. Written as DNA, the CDR3 is TGCAGTGCTAGAGGGGGGACAGGGGAATCACCCCTCCACTTT.